The clone carrying this TCR beta chain was counted between two and nine times. The sample originates from a study of cytomegalovirus exposure and HLA in healthy donors. Researchers ran the PCR with 60 Vbeta and 13 Jbeta primers. TCRdb's copy holds only in-frame clones and misses some; the assay was immunoSEQ multiplex PCR. The sample consists of more than 200,000 clones, about 85% of them appearing once. Losses at the gene ends were 11 bases for V and 5 bases for J; bases not matched to a gene: 7. The CDR3 spans 12 residues. Germline-derived CDR1 and CDR2 are MRHNA and SNTAGT. The sample was PBMCs. This chain connects TRBV6-4 to TRBJ2-7; 9 nucleotides align to TRBD1. This sequence originates from a human donor in good health. The DNA for the CDR3 is TGTGCCGCGGGACAGGGACTTCACGAGCAGTACTTC. Translating it yields CAAGQGLHEQYF.